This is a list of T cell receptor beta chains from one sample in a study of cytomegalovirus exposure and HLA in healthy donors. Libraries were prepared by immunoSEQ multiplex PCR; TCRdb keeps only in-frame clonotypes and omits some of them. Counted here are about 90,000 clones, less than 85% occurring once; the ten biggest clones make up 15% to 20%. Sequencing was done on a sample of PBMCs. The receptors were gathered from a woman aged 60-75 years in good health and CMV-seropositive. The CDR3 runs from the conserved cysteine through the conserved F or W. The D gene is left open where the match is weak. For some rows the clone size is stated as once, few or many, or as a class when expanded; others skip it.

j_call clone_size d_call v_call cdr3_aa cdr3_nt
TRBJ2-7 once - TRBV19 CASSPPSGVSHEQYF TGTGCCAGTAGTCCCCCGTCGGGGGTGTCCCACGAGCAGTACTTC
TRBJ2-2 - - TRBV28 CASSPRRSTGELFF TGTGCCAGCAGTCCGAGGAGGAGCACCGGGGAGCTGTTTTTT
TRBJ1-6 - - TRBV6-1 CASSEVVQGGSPLHF TGTGCCAGCAGTGAAGTGGTGCAGGGAGGCTCACCCCTCCACTTT
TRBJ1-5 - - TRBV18 CASSPMGARRQPQHF TGTGCCAGCTCACCGATGGGGGCGCGGAGACAGCCCCAGCATTTT
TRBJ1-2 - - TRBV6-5 CASSLTRDYGYTF TGTGCCAGCAGCCTAACTAGGGACTATGGCTACACCTTC
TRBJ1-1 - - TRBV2 CASALGGMNTEAFF TGTGCCAGCGCCTTGGGGGGGATGAACACTGAAGCTTTCTTT
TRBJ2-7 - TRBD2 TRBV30 CAWGNPASGRPGHEQYF TGTGCCTGGGGGAACCCGGCTAGCGGGAGACCCGGACACGAGCAGTACTTC
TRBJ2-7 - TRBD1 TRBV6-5 CASSSVRQGVYEQYF TGTGCCAGCAGTTCCGTGAGACAGGGAGTTTACGAGCAGTACTTC
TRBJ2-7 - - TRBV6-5 CASSPSPYEQYF TGTGCCAGCAGTCCAAGCCCCTACGAGCAGTACTTC
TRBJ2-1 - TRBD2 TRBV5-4 CASSLAPGTSGFSYNEQFF TGTGCCAGCAGCTTGGCCCCTGGGACTAGCGGATTCTCCTACAATGAGCAGTTCTTC
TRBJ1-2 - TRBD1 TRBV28 CASRTGGQGYGYTF TGTGCCAGCAGGACAGGGGGTCAGGGCTATGGCTACACCTTC
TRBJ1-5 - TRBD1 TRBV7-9 CASSSKGASQPQHF TGTGCCAGCAGCTCAAAGGGGGCATCGCAGCCCCAGCATTTT
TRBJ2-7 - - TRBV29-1 CSVEDPQVYEQYF TGCAGCGTTGAAGATCCTCAGGTCTACGAGCAGTACTTC
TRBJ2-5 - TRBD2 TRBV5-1 CASSLSTSEETQYF TGCGCCAGCAGCTTGTCTACTAGCGAAGAGACCCAGTACTTC
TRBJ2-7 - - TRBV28 CASTSGDYEQYF TGTGCCAGCACCTCGGGGGACTACGAGCAGTACTTC
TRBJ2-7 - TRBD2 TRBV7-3 CASSLNLAGSEQYF TGTGCCAGCAGCTTAAATCTAGCGGGATCCGAGCAGTACTTC
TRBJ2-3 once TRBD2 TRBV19 CASSGLAGPTDTQYF TGTGCCAGTTCCGGACTAGCGGGCCCCACAGATACGCAGTATTTT
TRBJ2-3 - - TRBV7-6 CASSLGGTDTQYF TGTGCCAGCAGCTTAGGCGGCACAGATACGCAGTATTTT
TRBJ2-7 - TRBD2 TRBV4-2 CASSQGRGGEAYEQYF TGTGCCAGCAGCCAAGGAAGGGGAGGGGAGGCCTACGAGCAGTACTTC
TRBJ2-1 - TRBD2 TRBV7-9 CASSLSSRLAAVGEQFF TGTGCCAGCAGCTTAAGTTCCCGACTAGCGGCCGTGGGTGAGCAGTTCTTC
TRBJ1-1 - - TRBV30 CASETGDAEAFF TGTGCCAGTGAGACAGGAGACGCTGAAGCTTTCTTT
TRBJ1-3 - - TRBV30 CAWGWLRGGNTIYF TGTGCCTGGGGGTGGTTGAGAGGAGGAAACACCATATATTTT
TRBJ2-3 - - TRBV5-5 CASSLVHTRSSTSTDTQYF TGTGCCAGCAGCTTGGTACACACAAGATCATCGACTAGCACAGATACGCAGTATTTT
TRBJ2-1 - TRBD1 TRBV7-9 CASSPPGQGYEQFF TGTGCCAGCAGCCCACCGGGACAGGGTTATGAGCAGTTCTTC
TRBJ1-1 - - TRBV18 CASSPQRGIEAFF TGTGCCAGCTCACCACAAAGGGGGATTGAAGCTTTCTTT
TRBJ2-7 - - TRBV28 CASSLFNYEQYF TGTGCCAGCAGTTTATTCAACTACGAGCAGTACTTC
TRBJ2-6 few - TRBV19 CASNFRAGANVLTF TGTGCCAGTAACTTTCGGGCTGGGGCCAACGTCCTGACTTTC
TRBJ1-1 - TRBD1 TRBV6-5 CASSYSVYAGGTEAFF TGTGCCAGCAGTTACTCGGTTTATGCAGGGGGCACTGAAGCTTTCTTT
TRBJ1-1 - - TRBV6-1 CASREIEAFF TGTGCCAGCAGGGAGATTGAAGCTTTCTTT
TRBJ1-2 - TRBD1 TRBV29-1 CSVDGQGDYGYTF TGCAGCGTGGACGGACAGGGGGATTATGGCTACACCTTC
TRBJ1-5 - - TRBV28 CASSPHGKGQPQHF TGTGCCAGCAGCCCCCACGGGAAAGGTCAGCCCCAGCATTTT
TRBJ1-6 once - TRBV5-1 CASRFSPSNSPLHF TGCGCCAGCAGGTTCTCCCCGTCTAATTCACCCCTCCACTTT
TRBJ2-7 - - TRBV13 CASSSRTKNYEQYF TGTGCCAGCAGCTCCCGGACTAAAAACTACGAGCAGTACTTC
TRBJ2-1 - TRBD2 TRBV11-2 CASSRTSGKVNEQFF TGTGCCAGCAGCCGGACTAGCGGGAAAGTAAATGAGCAGTTCTTC
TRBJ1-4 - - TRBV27 CASSLLGQGSEKLFF TGTGCCAGCAGTTTATTGGGCCAGGGGAGTGAAAAACTGTTTTTT
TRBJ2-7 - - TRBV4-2 CASSQRGIYEQYF TGTGCCAGCAGCCAAAGAGGAATCTACGAGCAGTACTTC
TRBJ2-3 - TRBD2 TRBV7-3 CASNALAPSTDTQYF TGTGCCAGCAACGCACTAGCGCCAAGCACAGATACGCAGTATTTT
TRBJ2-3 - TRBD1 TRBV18 CASSAGQGAKTDTQYF TGTGCCAGCTCAGCGGGACAGGGGGCGAAGACAGATACGCAGTATTTT
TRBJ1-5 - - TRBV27 CASSLEGWNQPQHF TGTGCCAGCAGTTTAGAGGGATGGAATCAGCCCCAGCATTTT
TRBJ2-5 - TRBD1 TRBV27 CASSQGQGGKTQYF TGTGCCAGCAGTCAAGGACAGGGTGGGAAGACCCAGTACTTC
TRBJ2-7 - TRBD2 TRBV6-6 CASSPTSGHYEQYF TGTGCCAGCAGTCCGACTAGCGGGCACTACGAGCAGTACTTC
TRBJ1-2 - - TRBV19 CASSIPETGYTF TGTGCCAGTAGTATTCCCGAAACAGGCTACACCTTC
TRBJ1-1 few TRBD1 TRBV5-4 CASSLVGQFNTEAFF TGTGCCAGCAGCTTGGTGGGACAGTTTAACACTGAAGCTTTCTTT
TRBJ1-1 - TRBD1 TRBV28 CASSWGDRLNTEAFF TGTGCCAGCAGTTGGGGGGACAGATTGAACACTGAAGCTTTCTTT
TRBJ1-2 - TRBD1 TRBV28 CASSDRGAYGYTF TGTGCCAGTTCCGACAGGGGCGCCTATGGCTACACCTTC
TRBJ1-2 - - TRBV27 CASSIGVNYGYTF TGTGCCAGCAGTATCGGGGTTAACTATGGCTACACCTTC
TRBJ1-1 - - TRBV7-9 CASSLTPPGTEAFF TGTGCCAGCAGCTTAACCCCCCCCGGGACTGAAGCTTTCTTT
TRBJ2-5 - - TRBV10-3 CAIFAPGGNYEQYF -
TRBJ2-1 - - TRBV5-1 CASSLATSRRDEQFF TGCGCCAGCAGCTTGGCAACTAGCCGGAGGGATGAGCAGTTCTTC
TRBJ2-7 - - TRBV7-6 CASSLSTRVYEQYF TGTGCCAGCAGCTTATCCACTAGAGTCTACGAGCAGTACTTC
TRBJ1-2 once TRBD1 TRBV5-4 CASSGGQQPKGDYGYTF TGTGCCAGCAGCGGGGGACAGCAGCCTAAGGGGGACTATGGCTACACCTTC